This passage covers 10 T cell receptor beta chains from one sample sequenced in a study of T-cell reconstitution after alpha-beta-depleted transplantation in children. Molecular barcoding with unique molecular identifiers was used for the TCRbeta library. TCRdb recomputed calls from the PCR reads with MiXCR, one row per CDR3 protein. The table has around 440,000 distinct CDR3 sequences, about 10% seen once. This material consisted of PBMCs, taken before TCRalphabeta/CD19-depleted stem cell transplant. These receptors were obtained from a child aged 2-9 years with inherited bone marrow failure, due to receive a stem cell transplant.

The chain has TRBV20-1 and TRBJ2-7; 9 positions agree with TRBD2. CDR1 is DFQATT, CDR2 SNEGSKA, per germline (reference sequence). This CDR3 comprises 13 residues. The CDR3: CSPRREGAYEQYF. CDR3 bases: TGCAGCCCCCGGCGGGAGGGAGCCTACGAGCAGTACTTC.

The sample holds many counts of this clonotype. This rearrangement joins TRBV2 to TRBJ1-3; no clear D gene. CDR3 size: 14 residues. V was clipped by 4 bases and J by 0 bases, with 7 bases between them. CDR1 SNHLY and CDR2 FYNNEI come from the germline V gene. For the CDR3, the DNA is TGTGCCAGCAGTGGTGCCGACTCTGGAAACACCATATATTTT. This gives the protein CASSGADSGNTIYF.

This clonotype occurred many times. The chain links TRBV27 to TRBJ2-1; TRBD2 matches 8 bases. This CDR3 contains 20 residues. The trim removed 2 bases at V and 8 bases at J, leaving 23 bases unmatched. CDR1 is MNHEY and CDR2 is SMNVEV in the germline V gene (reference sequence). CDR3 nucleotides: TGTGCCAGCAGTTTAGTCCCGGGACTAGTTCGTGGAGTGGTAGGGGATGAGCAGTTCTTC. Protein sequence: CASSLVPGLVRGVVGDEQFF.

This clonotype was picked up many times. The chain uses TRBV29-1 and TRBJ2-5; D not resolved. This CDR3 has 10 residues. Trimming took off 4 bases at V and 7 bases at J, with 7 bases between the two ends. Per germline, CDR1 SQVTM and CDR2 ANQGSEA. The CDR3 protein is CSVGAGTQYF. CDR3 bases: TGCAGCGTTGGGGCAGGGACCCAGTACTTC.

This clonotype has ten or more counts. The rearrangement uses TRBV7-2 and TRBJ2-5; the D gene is possibly TRBD2 (6 bases). From germline, CDR1 is SGHTA and CDR2 FQGNSA. The V end was cut by 5 bases, the J end by 4 bases, with 17 bases between. The CDR3 extends over 15 amino acids. CDR3 sequence reads: CASSKSTGEGETQYF. Here the CDR3 DNA reads TGTGCCAGCAGCAAATCCACGGGAGAAGGAGAGACCCAGTACTTC.

The rearrangement joins TRBV25-1 to TRBJ2-2, with 7 bases that match TRBD2. Trimming cost V 8 bases and J 5 bases; bases outside gene matches: 14. Germline V lookup: CDR1 MGHDK, CDR2 SYGVNS. The CDR3 has 16 residues. CDR3 loop: CASGAKRGLATGELFF. Here the CDR3 DNA reads TGTGCCAGCGGGGCTAAGCGGGGTTTGGCGACCGGGGAGCTGTTTTTT.

This clonotype was recorded many times. The chain uses TRBV7-9 and TRBJ2-1, with a weak D call TRBD2 (6 bases). Germline values: CDR1 SEHNR, CDR2 FQNEAQ (reference sequence). Trimming took off 5 bases at V and 3 bases at J, with 17 bases between the two ends. This CDR3 region has 16 residues. CDR3 sequence: CASSRTLAINYNEQFF. CDR3 sequence (DNA): TGTGCCAGCAGCCGAACCCTAGCGATTAACTACAATGAGCAGTTCTTC.

This clonotype occurred many times. The chain has TRBV25-1 and TRBJ1-2; perhaps TRBD1 as D (6 bases). V was trimmed by 6 bases and J by 0 bases, leaving 11 bases between them. The CDR3 is 14 residues long. Germline V gene data show CDR1 as MGHDK and CDR2 as SYGVNS. This chain's CDR3 is CASSQTGTNYGYTF. The CDR3 DNA reads TGTGCCAGCAGCCAGACAGGAACTAACTATGGCTACACCTTC.

A word on this clonotype: One base away lies a much larger clone, so this may be a sequencing read error. The V call is TRBV12-3 or TRBV12-4, the J call TRBJ1-2, with 10 bases fitting TRBD1. CDR3 length equals 15 residues. CDR3 nucleotides: TGTGCCACCAGTGTAAGGGGACAGGGGAACTATGGCTACACCTTC. It yields the protein CATSVRGQGNYGYTF.

The sample holds many counts of this clonotype. The gene calls are TRBV12-3 or TRBV12-4 and TRBJ1-1; D is undetermined. The CDR3 runs to 13 residues. Trimming took 6 bases from V and 3 from J, leaving 11 bases between them. The CDR3 DNA sequence: TGTGCCAGCAGAACTGGGCCTCACACTGAAGCTTTCTTT. Residues: CASRTGPHTEAFF.